The clone carrying this T cell receptor beta chain was counted many times. Its antigen is still unknown. This sample was included in a study of T cell repertoires in cytomegalovirus infection. Whole-study results and caveats: There were carriers of CMV plus the relevant HLA, and cumulative public TCR beta family frequency identified them. CMV-specific HLA-C-restricted TCR beta clonotypes dominated the ex vivo response.

TCRdb re-derived calls from the reads in MiXCR, one entry per CDR3 protein. The sample shows hundreds of thousands of distinct CDR3 sequences, roughly 17% of them seen only once. This CDR3 spans 15 amino acids. The V gene's germline CDR1 is SGHNT and CDR2 YYREEE (reference sequence). V was shortened by 4 bases and J by 5 bases, with 18 bases between the two germline ends. The chain combines TRBV5-4 with TRBJ2-5; D is ambiguous. Sequencing was carried out using PBMCs. The source of this sequence is a human donor in good health (CMV status not recorded). Some clones in this sample may be carry-over from other donors' samples. CDR3 residues: CASSPDGRAGETQYF. The CDR3 bases are TGTGCCAGCAGCCCAGATGGACGGGCTGGGGAGACCCAGTACTTC.